A single sample gave rise to the 27 T cell receptor beta chains below, sequenced in a study of blood T cell repertoires in COVID-19. Profiling relied on immunoSEQ multiplex PCR, and the TCRdb table lists in-frame clones only, not all of them. The data contain tens of thousands of clones, about 80% of them singletons. Sequenced input: peripheral blood. The origin of the receptors is a man aged 25-40 years with COVID-19, enrolled during active disease.

This chain connects TRBV3-1 (or the pseudogene TRBV3-2) to TRBJ2-5, with TRBD1 matching 10 bases. Germline values: CDR1 LGHDT, CDR2 YNNKEL (reference sequence). With V trimmed by 6 bases and J by 4 bases, 5 bases remained unmatched. The CDR3 runs 14 residues. The CDR3: CASSQTGGLETQYF. The CDR3 bases are TGTGCCAGCAGTCAGACAGGGGGCTTAGAGACCCAGTACTTC.

The DNA for the CDR3 is TGTGCCAGCAGTTTTCTCTACGAGCAGTACTTC. It yields the protein CASSFLYEQYF. J is TRBJ2-7 and V is TRBV6-6, with D hard to call. Trimming removed 4 bases from V and 3 bases from J, with 4 bases in between. The CDR3 has 11 amino acids. CDR1 and CDR2 from the germline V gene are MNHNY and SVGAGI (reference sequence).

This clone showed up just once. The V and J genes are TRBV4-2 and TRBJ1-2; tentative D call: TRBD1 (6 bases). The V and J ends lost 0 bases and 7 bases respectively, with 15 bases between them. The germline V gene encodes CDR1 LGHNA and CDR2 YNFKEQ. The CDR3 length is 15 residues. The CDR3 DNA reads TGTGCCAGCAGCCAAGAAGTCGGGGGGGCGGCTGGCTACACCTTC. It specifies CASSQEVGGAAGYTF.

This clone was seen a single time. The chain couples TRBV6-5 to TRBJ2-5, with 12 bases matching TRBD2. This CDR3 comprises 14 residues. The V and J ends lost 6 bases and 4 bases, in that order; junction bases with no gene match: 3. The germline CDR1 and CDR2 sequences are MNHEY and SVGAGI. The CDR3 spells CASSALAGGETQYF. CDR3 in DNA: TGTGCCAGCAGCGCACTAGCGGGGGGAGAGACCCAGTACTTC.

The V call is TRBV5-4, the J call TRBJ2-1, with TRBD2 matching over 10 bases. Per the germline V gene, CDR1 is SGHNT and CDR2 is YYREEE (reference sequence). CDR3 length equals 15 residues. Trimming took 2 bases from V and 10 from J; bases not matched to a gene: 9. Written as DNA, the CDR3 is TGTGCCAGCAGCTTATTGTCCAGCGGGAGGGGGGAGCAGTTCTTC. Its translation is CASSLLSSGRGEQFF.

The chain uses TRBV27 and TRBJ2-7; 10 positions match TRBD2. Germline CDR1 MNHEY, CDR2 SMNVEV (reference sequence). V trimming: 6 bases; J trimming: 3 bases; junction bases outside the gene matches: 5. This CDR3 region has 14 residues. The CDR3 nucleotides are TGTGCCAGCAGGACTAGCGGGTTGGACTACGAGCAGTACTTC. Its protein product is CASRTSGLDYEQYF.

The V and J genes are TRBV6-5 and TRBJ2-1, with D unresolved. V dropped 4 bases and J dropped 9 bases, with 7 bases sitting between them. The germline CDR1 and CDR2 sequences are MNHEY and SVGAGI. This CDR3 has 11 amino acids. The CDR3 nucleotides are TGTGCCAGCAGTTTCGACACTGAGCAGTTCTTC. As protein: CASSFDTEQFF.

V gene TRBV2 combines with J gene TRBJ2-7; 10 bases fit TRBD1. The CDR3 is made up of 15 amino acids. The germline gives CDR1 SNHLY, CDR2 FYNNEI. V was clipped by 10 bases and J by 7 bases; unmatched bases: 16. This CDR3 reads CATRTRTGGGREQYF. In nucleotides, the CDR3 is TGTGCCACACGGACCCGGACAGGGGGTGGTCGGGAGCAGTACTTC.

For the CDR3, the DNA is TGTGCCAGCACCGTGGGACTAGCGGGAGCCGGGGAGCTGTTTTTT. Its translation is CASTVGLAGAGELFF. V gene TRBV5-6 combines with J gene TRBJ2-2; 14 bases align to TRBD2. CDR3 length: 15 residues. With V trimmed by 6 bases and J by 6 bases, 4 bases remained unmatched. Per germline, CDR1 SGHDT and CDR2 YYEEEE.

The V gene is TRBV12-3 or TRBV12-4, the J gene TRBJ2-5; TRBD2 might be the D (6 bases). The V end was cut by 9 bases, the J end by 2 bases, with 13 bases between. This CDR3 spans 13 amino acids. Here the CDR3 DNA reads TGTGCCAGTAGACGTGGGGGGCAAGAGACCCAGTACTTC. This sequence encodes CASRRGGQETQYF.

The chain couples TRBV25-1 to TRBJ2-2, with D perhaps matching TRBD2 (6 bases). This CDR3 has 13 amino acids. The germline CDR1 and CDR2 sequences are MGHDK and SYGVNS. Trimming took 4 bases from V and 7 from J, leaving 10 bases between them. CDR3 sequence (DNA): TGTGCCAGCAGTGGGGGGGTGGTCGGGGAGCTGTTTTTT. This sequence encodes CASSGGVVGELFF.

The chain is built from TRBV6-5 and TRBJ1-2, with D possibly TRBD1 on 5 matching bases. Trimming stripped 0 bases from V and 8 bases from J, with 10 bases between. There are 13 residues in the CDR3. Germline V gives CDR1 MNHEY, CDR2 SVGAGI. CDR3 sequence (DNA): TGTGCCAGCAGTTACTCCAGGGTTGGAGGCTACACCTTC. This sequence encodes CASSYSRVGGYTF.

The rearrangement uses TRBV27 and TRBJ2-3; perhaps TRBD1 as D (5 bases). Deletions cut 6 bases from V and 0 bases from J, with 16 bases between. CDR3 length equals 16 residues. In germline, CDR1 is MNHEY, CDR2 SMNVEV (reference sequence). The CDR3 nucleotides read TGTGCCAGCAGCCCCTCTAAGGCAGGGAGCACAGATACGCAGTATTTT. Translating it yields CASSPSKAGSTDTQYF.

V is TRBV10-2 and J is TRBJ2-7; 8 bases align to TRBD2. The V and J ends lost 3 bases and 2 bases, in that order; junction bases with no gene match: 12. The CDR3 spans 17 residues. The germline V gene encodes CDR1 WSHSY and CDR2 SAAADI. The CDR3 here is CASSDPRGGTNAYEQYF. CDR3 bases: TGCGCCAGCAGTGACCCCCGGGGGGGGACAAACGCCTACGAGCAGTACTTC.

The chain couples TRBV4-1 to TRBJ2-1; D is possibly TRBD1 (6 bases). The V gene's germline CDR1 is MGHRA and CDR2 YSYEKL. This CDR3 has 15 amino acids. V was cut by 4 bases and J by 9 bases, with 19 bases left in between. The CDR3 reads CASSPLRAQTGEQFF. The CDR3, as DNA: TGCGCCAGCAGCCCCTTGAGGGCGCAGACAGGTGAGCAGTTCTTC.

This clone was seen only once. As DNA, the CDR3 is TGTGCCAGTAGTATTGTGAGTAATGAGCAGTTCTTC. Encoded protein: CASSIVSNEQFF. V is TRBV19 and J is TRBJ2-1; no firm D call. There are 12 residues in the CDR3. Germline V gene data show CDR1 as LNHDA and CDR2 as SQIVND (reference sequence). V was trimmed by 3 bases and J by 7 bases, leaving 7 bases between them.

The V and J genes are TRBV9 and TRBJ1-1; D is unclear. The CDR3 is made up of 16 amino acids. Deletions cut 3 bases from V and 5 bases from J, with 20 bases between. Germline values: CDR1 SGDLS, CDR2 YYNGEE. CDR3 amino acids: CASSAEPGPRRTEAFF. The CDR3 nucleotides read TGTGCCAGCAGCGCTGAGCCGGGTCCCAGGAGGACTGAAGCTTTCTTT.

V usage is TRBV4-2 and J usage is TRBJ1-1; 8 nucleotides match TRBD1. The CDR3 sequence is 13 residues long. J gave up 4 bases and V 4 bases, and 2 bases lay outside the gene matches. Germline assignment: CDR1 LGHNA and CDR2 YNFKEQ. DNA of the CDR3: TGTGCCAGCAGCCGAGACAGGGGCACTGAAGCTTTCTTT. Amino acids: CASSRDRGTEAFF.

This rearrangement joins TRBV5-4 to TRBJ2-2; TRBD1 aligns across 8 bases. This CDR3 has 17 amino acids. Germline values: CDR1 SGHNT, CDR2 YYREEE (reference sequence). V shed 4 bases, J shed 1 base, and the junction held 9 bases outside the gene matches. For the CDR3, the DNA is TGTGCCAGCAGCCCATCAGGGGGCGCAGTGAACACCGGGGAGCTGTTTTTT. It encodes CASSPSGGAVNTGELFF.

The chain has TRBV19 and TRBJ1-2; D call uncertain. CDR1 and CDR2 (germline): LNHDA, SQIVND (reference sequence). Deletions cut 10 bases from V and 2 bases from J, with 11 bases between. This CDR3 is 12 amino acids long. The CDR3 nucleotides read TGTGCCACTACGACACGGAACTATGGCTACACCTTC. As protein: CATTTRNYGYTF. Looking up the rest from reference TRBV19 and TRBJ1-2 gives the full variable domain: DGGITQSPKYLFRKEGQNVTLSCEQNLNHDAMYWYRQDPGQGLRLIYYSQIVNDFQKGDIAEGYSVSREKKESFPLTVTSAQKNPTAFYLCATTTRNYGYTFGSGTRLTVV.

This chain connects TRBV7-2 to TRBJ1-1; the match to TRBD1 covers 7 bases. J lost 1 base, V lost 5 bases, and 4 bases had no gene match. Germline CDR1 and CDR2: SGHTA and FQGNSA. The CDR3 covers 14 residues. The CDR3 is CASSPGGANTEAFF. CDR3 sequence (DNA): TGTGCCAGCAGCCCAGGGGGAGCGAACACTGAAGCTTTCTTT.

CDR3: CASGLGGHPEAFF. The CDR3 DNA sequence: TGTGCTAGTGGTTTGGGCGGACATCCCGAAGCTTTCTTT. The gene calls are TRBV12-5 and TRBJ1-1, with D possibly TRBD1 on 5 matching bases. This CDR3 is built from 13 residues. Germline V gives CDR1 LGHNT, CDR2 FRNRAP. V was shortened by 1 base and J by 8 bases, with 11 bases between the two germline ends.

The rearrangement links TRBV6-2 or TRBV6-3 to TRBJ1-1; 7 bases match TRBD1. The CDR3 totals 15 residues. Germline values: CDR1 MNHEY, CDR2 SVGEGT. V trimming: 6 bases; J trimming: 1 base; junction bases outside the gene matches: 8. The CDR3 DNA is TGTGCCAGCAGCCAACGTGACAGGGCGAACACTGAAGCTTTCTTT. This translates into CASSQRDRANTEAFF.

CDR3 nucleotide sequence: TGTGCCAGCAGTTTGAGCGGCTCCTACGAGCAGTACTTC. Protein: CASSLSGSYEQYF. The gene calls are TRBV27 and TRBJ2-7; possibly TRBD2 for D (5 bases). V was shortened by 3 bases and J by 0 bases, with 6 bases between the two germline ends. CDR3 size: 13 residues. Per germline, CDR1 MNHEY and CDR2 SMNVEV (reference sequence).

This CDR3 reads CASTGGGYNEQFF. CDR3 coding DNA: TGTGCCAGTACAGGGGGCGGTTACAATGAGCAGTTCTTC. The genes are TRBV19 and TRBJ2-1; 8 nucleotides match TRBD1. The CDR3 is made up of 13 amino acids. J was trimmed by 4 bases and V by 7 bases; bases with no gene match: 3. Germline V lookup: CDR1 LNHDA, CDR2 SQIVND (reference sequence).

V gene TRBV27 combines with J gene TRBJ2-7; 12 nucleotides agree with TRBD1. The germline V gene encodes CDR1 MNHEY and CDR2 SMNVEV (reference sequence). The CDR3 is 15 amino acids. V was pared by 3 bases and J by 6 bases, with 6 bases of the junction left unmatched. The CDR3 nucleotides are TGTGCCAGCAGTTTGAGGGGACAGGGGGCAGCCGAGCAGTACTTC. Residues: CASSLRGQGAAEQYF.

The chain couples TRBV28 to TRBJ1-1, with 9 bases aligning to TRBD1. Germline values: CDR1 MDHEN, CDR2 SYDVKM. J gave up 6 bases and V 2 bases, and 7 bases lay outside the gene matches. The CDR3 spans 15 residues. CDR3 bases: TGTGCCAGCAGTTTAACCGGACAGGGGCACGCTGAAGCTTTCTTT. Protein: CASSLTGQGHAEAFF.